Presented here are 28 T cell receptor beta chains from one specimen sequenced in a study of T-cell memory formation after mild COVID-19. TCRdb re-derived calls from the 5' RACE reads in MiXCR, one entry per CDR3 protein. Found here are more than 250,000 distinct CDR3 sequences, around 15% of them singletons; the top ten hold roughly a fifth. The sequenced material came from PBMCs or a T cell subset sorted from them (not recorded which). The receptors derive from a man younger than 35 who had mild COVID-19 (a few samples of this study predate the infection). Cell type and time point are not known.

In this sample, this clonotype turned up a few times. This chain joins TRBV11-2 and TRBJ2-5, with D maybe TRBD1 (6 bases). The length of the CDR3 is 15 residues. CDR1 is SGHAT, CDR2 FQNNGV, per germline. The V end was cut by 1 base, the J end by 5 bases, with 14 bases between. The CDR3 nucleotides are TGTGCCAGCAGCTTAGCCACAGGGTTTGGGGAGACCCAGTACTTC. Residues: CASSLATGFGETQYF.

This clonotype was seen a few times. This chain connects TRBV12-3 or TRBV12-4 to TRBJ1-1; TRBD1 is a possible D gene (5 bases). The CDR3 runs 15 residues. Trimming took 7 bases from V and 4 from J, leaving 19 bases between them. CDR3 sequence (DNA): TGTGCCAGCACCCCGGAGTACAGGCCGGGCACTGAAGCTTTCTTT. Encoded protein: CASTPEYRPGTEAFF.

This clonotype was found a few times. The chain is built from TRBV7-9 and TRBJ2-3; 11 bases line up with TRBD2. The CDR3 extends over 15 amino acids. Germline V gene lookup returns CDR1 SEHNR and CDR2 FQNEAQ (reference sequence). After removal of 4 bases from V and 4 bases from J, the junction contained 4 bases not matched to a gene. In DNA, the CDR3 is TGTGCCAGCAGCTATACTAGCGGGGGCCCAGATACGCAGTATTTT. This gives the protein CASSYTSGGPDTQYF.

This clonotype was recorded a few times. The genes are TRBV7-2 and TRBJ2-4; either TRBD1 or TRBD2 may fit D (5 bases each). The germline V gene has CDR1 SGHTA and CDR2 FQGNSA. The CDR3 is 16 amino acids. Deletions cut 3 bases from V and 0 bases from J, with 12 bases between. CDR3 DNA sequence: TGTGCCAGCAGCTTCGGGGCTCTACTAGCCAAAAACATTCAGTACTTC. It translates to CASSFGALLAKNIQYF.

The sample holds a few counts of this clonotype. The genes are TRBV5-1 and TRBJ1-4; 9 positions match TRBD1. CDR1 is SGHRS and CDR2 is YFSETQ in the germline V gene. V shed 4 bases, J shed 8 bases, and the junction held 9 bases outside the gene matches. The CDR3 spans 15 residues. DNA for the CDR3: TGCGCCAGCAGCGGATCGACAGGGGGTACGGAAAAACTGTTTTTT. Amino acid sequence: CASSGSTGGTEKLFF.

This sequence joins TRBV7-2 and TRBJ2-7; 7 bases line up with TRBD1. The V gene end was trimmed by 7 bases and the J gene end by 2 bases; junction bases not matched to a gene: 8. This CDR3 is 14 amino acids long. The germline gives CDR1 SGHTA, CDR2 FQGNSA. The CDR3 sequence is CASTNRGGPYEQYF. In DNA form, the CDR3 reads TGTGCCAGCACTAACAGGGGCGGCCCCTACGAGCAGTACTTC. Full variable domain (remainder filled in from reference TRBV7-2 and TRBJ2-7): GAGVSQSPSNKVTEKGKDVELRCDPISGHTALYWYRQSLGQGLEFLIYFQGNSAPDKSGLPSDRFSAERTGGSVSTLTIQRTQQEDSAVYLCASTNRGGPYEQYFGPGTRLTVT.

This clonotype turned up a few times. For the CDR3, the DNA is TGCAGTGCTGGGCCGGCTAGCGGGGGAGCAGATACGCAGTATTTT. Translated, it gives CSAGPASGGADTQYF. The chain carries TRBV20-1 and TRBJ2-3, with 10 bases lining up with TRBD2. This CDR3 spans 15 amino acids. Trimming cost V 5 bases and J 4 bases; bases outside gene matches: 9. Germline V gene sequence: CDR1 DFQATT, CDR2 SNEGSKA (reference sequence).

The CDR3 nucleotides are TGCGCCAGCAGCCCGGGACCCCGAGAGGAAGCTTTCTTT. Its translation: CASSPGPREEAFF. The chain uses TRBV5-1 and TRBJ1-1; possible D gene TRBD1, 5 bases. The germline CDR1 and CDR2 sequences are SGHRS and YFSETQ. The length of the CDR3 is 13 residues. V dropped 4 bases and J dropped 8 bases, with 15 bases sitting between them.

The chain couples TRBV7-2 to TRBJ2-6, with a possible D match to TRBD2 (5 bases). With 5 bases removed from V and 0 bases from J, the gap between germline ends came to 8 bases. Germline V CDR1 and CDR2: SGHTA, FQGNSA. The CDR3 has 15 residues. The CDR3 coding sequence is TGTGCCAGCAGCAGAGAGGGCTCTGGGGCCAACGTCCTGACTTTC. Amino acids: CASSREGSGANVLTF.

This clonotype was seen a few times. This chain connects TRBV5-4 to TRBJ2-1; a weak D match, TRBD1 (5 bases). CDR1 is SGHNT and CDR2 is YYREEE in the germline V gene (reference sequence). The CDR3 length is 13 residues. V was clipped by 2 bases and J by 8 bases, with 11 bases between them. This CDR3 reads CASSFQGSDEQFF. The CDR3 DNA is TGTGCCAGCAGCTTTCAGGGCTCCGATGAGCAGTTCTTC.

A few counts support this clonotype. The chain has TRBV11-2 and TRBJ1-2; the match to TRBD1 covers 9 bases. This CDR3 region has 18 residues. The germline V gene has CDR1 SGHAT and CDR2 FQNNGV. With 2 bases clipped from V and 4 bases from J, the junction kept 14 bases outside the gene matches. CDR3 sequence reads: CASSLSVIADRGSYGYTF. In DNA, the CDR3 is TGTGCCAGCAGCTTATCGGTGATCGCGGACAGGGGATCCTATGGCTACACCTTC.

This clonotype was counted a few times. CDR3 protein: CSGLGMNTEAFF. CDR3 DNA: TGCAGCGGTCTGGGGATGAACACTGAAGCTTTCTTT. The chain links TRBV29-1 to TRBJ1-1; unclear D gene. Germline lookup yields CDR1 SQVTM and CDR2 ANQGSEA. V gave up 7 bases and J gave up 0 bases, with 9 bases separating them. The CDR3 is 12 residues long.

The chain is built from TRBV5-1 and TRBJ2-3; the D is unclear. CDR3 length: 12 residues. Trimming shortened V by 4 bases and J by 5 bases, and 8 bases separated the two germline ends. Germline lookup yields CDR1 SGHRS and CDR2 YFSETQ. CDR3 region: CASSPNQDTQYF. In DNA, the CDR3 is TGCGCCAGCAGCCCGAATCAAGATACGCAGTATTTT.

This clonotype was seen more than once but under ten times. The J gene is TRBJ2-7, the V gene TRBV10-1; TRBD1 aligns across 9 bases. With V trimmed by 5 bases and J by 6 bases, 11 bases remained unmatched. Looked up from germline, CDR1 is WNHNN and CDR2 is SYGVQD (reference sequence). This CDR3 comprises 15 residues. The CDR3 nucleotides read TGCGCCAGCAGTTCCCCCGGACAGGGGCACGGCGAGCAGTACTTC. This encodes CASSSPGQGHGEQYF.

A few counts support this clonotype. V is TRBV4-1 and J is TRBJ1-2, with TRBD1 matching over 10 bases. Germline V lookup: CDR1 MGHRA, CDR2 YSYEKL. After removal of 6 bases from V and 5 bases from J, the junction contained 3 bases not matched to a gene. The CDR3 length is 13 residues. Here the CDR3 DNA reads TGCGCCAGCAGACGGACAGGGGGTTATGGCTACACCTTC. It encodes CASRRTGGYGYTF.

The V and J genes are TRBV25-1 and TRBJ1-3; D is undetermined. V was trimmed by 4 bases and J by 7 bases, leaving 14 bases between them. The germline gives CDR1 MGHDK, CDR2 SYGVNS. The CDR3 sequence is 14 residues long. CDR3 amino acids: CASSAWEQTNTIYF. Written as DNA, the CDR3 is TGTGCCAGCAGTGCCTGGGAGCAGACGAACACCATATATTTT.

The chain combines TRBV6-1 with TRBJ1-1; D is unclear. From germline, CDR1 is MNHNS and CDR2 SASEGT. The CDR3 is 12 amino acids. Trimming removed 7 bases from V and 6 bases from J, with 12 bases in between. CDR3 sequence: CASTWTGSEAFF. CDR3 in DNA: TGTGCCAGCACTTGGACGGGATCTGAAGCTTTCTTT.

This clonotype has just a few counts. CDR3 DNA sequence: TGCGCCAGCACCACGACAGGGTCTTCCTACGAGCAGTACTTC. Translating gives CASTTTGSSYEQYF. This chain links TRBV5-1 with TRBJ2-7; 7 bases fit TRBD1. The CDR3 has 14 amino acids. Germline V gives CDR1 SGHRS, CDR2 YFSETQ. V was clipped by 6 bases and J by 1 base; unmatched bases: 7. The full variable domain, completed using reference TRBV5-1 and TRBJ2-7, is KAGVTQTPRYLIKTRGQQVTLSCSPISGHRSVSWYQQTPGQGLQFLFEYFSETQRNKGNFPGRFSGRQFSNSRSEMNVSTLELGDSALYLCASTTTGSSYEQYFGPGTRLTVT.

The CDR3 loop reads CASSPSTFYEQYF. The CDR3 DNA follows: TGTGCCAGCAGCCCCTCGACATTCTACGAGCAGTACTTC. The genes are TRBV6-2 or TRBV6-3 and TRBJ2-7; no reliable D call. Germline CDR1 reads MNHEY; CDR2 reads SVGEGT. This CDR3 comprises 13 residues. V was cut by 6 bases and J by 3 bases, with 12 bases left in between.

This chain uses TRBV20-1 with TRBJ1-6; TRBD1 agrees at 7 bases. The junction had 10 bases not matched to a gene; V was cut back by 6 bases and J by 8 bases. Germline V gene lookup returns CDR1 DFQATT and CDR2 SNEGSKA (reference sequence). The CDR3 spans 14 residues. CDR3 residues: CSAKQGLGYSPLHF. DNA for the CDR3: TGCAGTGCAAAACAGGGGTTAGGATATTCACCCCTCCACTTT.

This clonotype appeared a few times. The V gene is TRBV28, the J gene TRBJ1-1, with TRBD1 identical over 9 bases. CDR1 MDHEN and CDR2 SYDVKM come from the germline V gene. The CDR3 loop spans 14 amino acids. V gave up 6 bases and J gave up 13 bases; unmatched junction bases: 15. The CDR3 spells CASRPPGQGPLGFF. The CDR3 DNA reads as TGTGCCAGCAGACCCCCGGGACAGGGCCCTCTCGGTTTCTTT.

This clonotype was detected ten times or more. The V call is TRBV5-1, the J call TRBJ2-5, with 11 positions matching TRBD2. CDR1 SGHRS and CDR2 YFSETQ come from the germline V gene. Losses at the gene ends were 1 base for V and 4 bases for J; bases not matched to a gene: 0. The CDR3 runs 14 residues. The CDR3 region has the DNA TGCGCCAGCAGCTTGACTAGCGGGGGAGAGACCCAGTACTTC. It is translated as CASSLTSGGETQYF.

The chain combines TRBV11-2 with TRBJ2-2; perhaps TRBD1 as D (5 bases). Germline-derived CDR1 and CDR2 are SGHAT and FQNNGV. The V end lost 2 bases, the J end lost 1 base, and 11 bases lay between the germline ends. This CDR3 is 16 amino acids long. As DNA, the CDR3 is TGTGCCAGCAGCTTAATCCAGGGCCTGAACACCGGGGAGCTGTTTTTT. Its translation: CASSLIQGLNTGELFF.

V is TRBV11-1 and J is TRBJ2-1; 7 bases map to TRBD1. The length of the CDR3 is 14 residues. Germline V gene lookup returns CDR1 SGHAT and CDR2 FQDESV (reference sequence). V lost 3 bases, J lost 10 bases, and 9 bases stayed unmatched. In DNA, the CDR3 is TGTGCCAGCAGCTTGGAACAGGGGATGTTAGAGCAGTTCTTC. Its translation is CASSLEQGMLEQFF.

V usage is TRBV5-1 and J usage is TRBJ1-2; a weak D match, TRBD1 (5 bases). The CDR3 runs 13 residues. V was shortened by 5 bases and J by 6 bases, with 14 bases between the two germline ends. Germline V gene data show CDR1 as SGHRS and CDR2 as YFSETQ. The CDR3 is CASREGALNGYTF. CDR3 bases: TGCGCCAGCAGGGAAGGGGCACTCAATGGCTACACCTTC.

CDR3: CASSMGLGETQYF. The CDR3 DNA is TGTGCCAGTAGTATGGGACTCGGGGAGACCCAGTACTTC. V is TRBV19 and J is TRBJ2-5, with D possibly matching TRBD2 (6 bases). The V gene lost 3 bases and the J gene lost 5 bases, with 10 bases spanning the gap. The CDR3 sequence is 13 residues long. Germline V gives CDR1 LNHDA, CDR2 SQIVND (reference sequence).

The rearrangement uses TRBV6-5 and TRBJ2-1; 8 positions agree with TRBD2. Losses at the gene ends were 2 bases for V and 10 bases for J; bases not matched to a gene: 10. From germline, CDR1 is MNHEY and CDR2 SVGAGI. The CDR3 is made up of 15 amino acids. CDR3 amino acids: CASSYDYAGGLEQFF. The CDR3 region has the DNA TGTGCCAGCAGTTACGATTATGCGGGGGGCCTGGAGCAGTTCTTC.

This clonotype was counted only a few times. V is TRBV5-1 and J is TRBJ1-6; the match to TRBD1 covers 8 bases. Germline V lookup: CDR1 SGHRS, CDR2 YFSETQ. J gave up 7 bases and V 4 bases, and 10 bases lay outside the gene matches. The CDR3 is 16 amino acids. CDR3 amino acids: CASSPGRTGPNSPLHF. The CDR3, as DNA: TGCGCCAGCAGCCCCGGACGGACAGGGCCCAATTCACCCCTCCACTTT. The whole variable domain, filled in from reference TRBV5-1 and TRBJ1-6, reads KAGVTQTPRYLIKTRGQQVTLSCSPISGHRSVSWYQQTPGQGLQFLFEYFSETQRNKGNFPGRFSGRQFSNSRSEMNVSTLELGDSALYLCASSPGRTGPNSPLHFGNGTRLTVT.